This T cell receptor (beta chain) stems from a study of CD8 T cells in ankylosing spondylitis. The study, taken as a whole, reports: As for the disease-linked clones, they showed a CD8+ phenotype and occurred at relatively low frequencies in peripheral blood.

TCRdb recomputed calls from the 5' RACE reads with MiXCR, one row per CDR3 protein. The sample holds 190,000 or so distinct CDR3 sequences, roughly 13% seen once. CDR3 length equals 13 residues. Per germline, CDR1 MNHEY and CDR2 SVGAGI. The V end lost 1 base, the J end lost 6 bases, and 6 bases lay between the germline ends. With respect to this clonotype: Its antigen is still unknown.

Sequencing was carried out using blood, either unsorted or a sorted T cell fraction (not recorded which). The chain employs TRBV6-5 and TRBJ2-2; D possibly uses TRBD1 or TRBD2 (5 bases each). This sequence was found in a male donor with ankylosing spondylitis or in good health (not recorded which). CDR3 sequence reads: CASSYLGAGELFF. As DNA, the CDR3 is TGTGCCAGCAGTTACTTGGGGGCCGGGGAGCTGTTTTTT.